This TCR beta chain was sequenced for a study of CD8 T cells in ankylosing spondylitis (dated by TCRdb to 2015 to 2018). With regard to the full study: The study profiled T cell receptor beta repertoires in healthy donors and ankylosing spondylitis patients to find disease-linked TCR variants. The full study cohort was made up of under 30 ankylosing spondylitis patients and about a hundred healthy donors. Peripheral blood was sampled, and synovial fluid was additionally collected from ankylosing spondylitis patients. The paper's findings and limits, for the study overall: A CD8+ phenotype was shown by the disease-linked clones, which were found at relatively low frequencies in peripheral blood. Some motif variants had previously been reported in the synovial fluid and blood of reactive arthritis patients, which suggests shared mechanisms of disease initiation. The disease-linked clones were reported to be significantly enriched in matched synovial fluid samples from ankylosing spondylitis patients. A TCR beta motif made up of seven or eight highly homologous amino acid variants appeared to be characteristic of blood from ankylosing spondylitis patients.

CDR1 and CDR2, looked up from the germline V gene, are MNHNS and SASEGT. V is pruned by 7 bases and J by 7 bases, leaving 9 bases of the junction without a gene match. Taken from cysteine to phenylalanine, the CDR3 has 15 residues. Only the CDR3 DNA is retained, 45 bases long and in frame from the first base. Sequenced using an Illumina HiSeq 2500. Quantitative 5'-RACE with molecular barcodes was the method used to prepare the TCR beta libraries. In the paper's pipeline: A new computational method based on a probabilistic model of VDJ rearrangement was used to identify disease-linked TCR variants. Using fastp trimming at Q25 and MiXCR clonotype assembly, TCRdb reanalyzed the public sequencing data and kept in-frame beta chains. Rows are unified per CDR3 protein, each entry keeping the most common DNA and genes. The V and J calls follow TCRdb's processing rather than the paper's. For this sample the table gives fewer than 550,000 distinct CDR3 sequences, of which roughly 5.3% were detected only once. The ten largest clonotypes hold around 3.5% of the sample.

This clonotype showed up just a few times. The antigen this receptor binds is unknown. No qualities accompany the bases; no much larger clone lies one base away. Rearrangement joined TRBV6-1 to TRBJ2-1; the junction holds 11 bases that match TRBD2. The sequence derives from a male donor with ankylosing spondylitis. Sequences were obtained from blood, either unsorted or a sorted T cell fraction (not recorded which). This receptor carries the CDR3 CASTSLAGDWNEQFF. The DNA sequence is as follows: TGTGCCAGCACCTCACTAGCGGGAGACTGGAATGAGCAGTTCTTC.